Listed below are T cell receptor beta chains from one sample, sequenced in a study of blood T cell repertoires in COVID-19. Here immunoSEQ multiplex PCR was the method, and the copy in TCRdb shows in-frame clones only, minus some. The sample lists about 24,000 clones; 87% were seen once. The sample taken for sequencing was peripheral blood. The receptors shown here come from a human donor with active COVID-19. The donor label of this sample is uncertain. CDR3s include the opening cysteine and the closing phenylalanine or tryptophan. The D gene is left open where the match is weak. Not every row has a clone size; where given, it reads once, few, many or a size class.

V,D,J,size,DNA,CDR3
TRBV10-3,TRBD1,TRBJ1-1,NA,TGTGCCATCGGACAGGGTGCTCTAGGGACTGAAGCTTTCTTT,CAIGQGALGTEAFF
TRBV6-5,NA,TRBJ1-2,NA,TGTGCCAGCAGCCGCCTAAGGCAGGTGTATGGCTACACCTTC,CASSRLRQVYGYTF
TRBV7-3,TRBD2,TRBJ2-5,once,TGTGCCAGCAGCCCCCCGGGACTAGCCCTCCAAGAGACCCAGTACTTC,CASSPPGLALQETQYF
TRBV10-3,NA,TRBJ2-3,NA,TGTGCCACCACGGACGGGCTTAGCCTAGGGGCAGATACGCAGTATTTT,CATTDGLSLGADTQYF
TRBV7-2,NA,TRBJ2-2,NA,TGTGCCAGCAGCTTGGAGGCCGGGGAGCTGTTTTTT,CASSLEAGELFF
TRBV30,NA,TRBJ2-2,NA,TGTGCCTGGAGTGCGCCGGTCCTCGGTCTCTGGCGGGGGCCGGCTTGGTTTTTT,CAWSAPVLGLWRGPAWFF
TRBV12-3/TRBV12-4,NA,TRBJ2-1,NA,TGTGCCAGCAGTTTAGTGGGGGCGCGTGAGCAGTTCTTC,CASSLVGAREQFF
TRBV2,NA,TRBJ2-1,NA,TGTGCCAGCAGTGAAAGTTTCGCCGGCAATGAGCAGTTCTTC,CASSESFAGNEQFF
TRBV11-3,TRBD2,TRBJ2-1,NA,TGTGCCAGCAGCTTAGATCGGACTAGCGACTACAATGAGCAGTTCTTC,CASSLDRTSDYNEQFF
TRBV15,NA,TRBJ1-6,few,TGTGCCACCAGCAAAGAAGTGGCGGCACCCCTCCACTTT,CATSKEVAAPLHF
TRBV4-2,TRBD1,TRBJ2-4,NA,TGTGCCAGCAGCCTAATAACGACAGGGAGAGCCAAAAACATTCAGTACTTC,CASSLITTGRAKNIQYF
TRBV3-1/TRBV3-2,NA,TRBJ1-2,NA,TGTGCCAGCAGCCGGACCCAGGGAAATGGCTACACCTTC,CASSRTQGNGYTF
TRBV7-2,NA,TRBJ1-4,NA,TGTGCCAGCAGCTTGGACAGTAATGAAAAACTGTTTTTT,CASSLDSNEKLFF
TRBV6-5,NA,TRBJ2-7,few,TGTGCCAGCAGTTACGGTCAGGGCCTCTACGAGCAGTACTTC,CASSYGQGLYEQYF
TRBV30,TRBD2,TRBJ2-5,NA,TGTGCCTGGAGTGGGGGACTAGCGGCGGAGACCCAGTACTTC,CAWSGGLAAETQYF
TRBV10-3,NA,TRBJ2-3,once,TGTGCCATCACCGCGGGCAGAACCACAGATACGCAGTATTTT,CAITAGRTTDTQYF
TRBV10-1,TRBD2,TRBJ2-7,NA,TGCGCCAGGGGTTTTGGACTAGCGGGAGGGCCGTGCGAGCAGTACTTC,CARGFGLAGGPCEQYF
TRBV5-4,TRBD2,TRBJ2-5,NA,TGTGCCAGCAGCCCTAGGACTAGTGGGGGGAGGGAGACCCAGTACTTC,CASSPRTSGGRETQYF
TRBV29-1,TRBD2,TRBJ2-3,NA,TGCAGCGTTGTAGGACTAGCGGGAGTTGGCACAGATACGCAGTATTTT,CSVVGLAGVGTDTQYF
TRBV27,NA,TRBJ2-6,NA,TGTGCCAGCGGTCAGGGTTCTGGGGCCAACGTCCTGACTTTC,CASGQGSGANVLTF
TRBV5-1,TRBD1,TRBJ1-6,NA,TGCGCCAGCAGCCCACAGGGGGAGTCACCCCTCCACTTT,CASSPQGESPLHF
TRBV30,NA,TRBJ1-2,NA,TGTGCCTGCTTAGACAGCTTTCCTATGGCTAAAAACTTC,CACLDSFPMAKNF
TRBV29-1,NA,TRBJ2-5,NA,TGCAGCGTTGAGAGGGCGTACTTC,CSVERAYF
TRBV13,NA,TRBJ2-1,NA,TGTGCCAGCAGCTTATCTTTTCGGCGGGAATACTATAACGACTCCTACAATGAGCAGTTCTTC,CASSLSFRREYYNDSYNEQFF
TRBV9,NA,TRBJ1-3,few,TGTGCCAGCAGCGTAGCCTCGGGGGCTGGAAACACCATATATTTT,CASSVASGAGNTIYF
TRBV7-9,NA,TRBJ1-3,NA,TGTGCCAGCAGCTTACTAGACAGCGGAAACACCATATATTTT,CASSLLDSGNTIYF
TRBV11-2,TRBD2,TRBJ2-7,NA,TGTGCCAGCAGCTTAGGGGCGGGAGCGGCCTACGAGCAGTACTTC,CASSLGAGAAYEQYF
TRBV6-5,NA,TRBJ1-2,NA,TGTGCCAGCAGTCTACAGGGAGTAGAGGGCTACACCTTC,CASSLQGVEGYTF
TRBV4-1,TRBD1,TRBJ2-7,NA,TGCGCCAGCAGCCATTTCCTTAGGACAGGGGGTCTCGAGCAGTACTTC,CASSHFLRTGGLEQYF
TRBV5-1,TRBD2,TRBJ2-1,NA,TGCGCCAGCAGCTTGGTTGCGGGGGGGAACTACAATGAGCAGTTCTTC,CASSLVAGGNYNEQFF
TRBV19,TRBD2,TRBJ2-7,once,TGTGCCAGTAGTGCCCTTACTAGCGGGCATAACTACGAGCAGTACTTC,CASSALTSGHNYEQYF
TRBV6-2/TRBV6-3,TRBD2,TRBJ2-3,NA,TGTGCCAGCAGTTACTCGAGCTGGGAAGCGGGAGGGCCCGCTGATACGCAGTATTTT,CASSYSSWEAGGPADTQYF
TRBV6-5,TRBD1,TRBJ1-2,NA,TGTGCCAGCAACCGGGGACAGGGGAGCAGCTATGGCTACACCTTC,CASNRGQGSSYGYTF
TRBV18,NA,TRBJ1-3,once,TGTGCCAGCTCACCCCAACGGAGGGCGGGAAACACCATATATTTT,CASSPQRRAGNTIYF
TRBV11-3,NA,TRBJ2-1,once,TGTGCCAGCAGCGGAGGGTGGGCCAACGGTAATGAGCAGTTCTTC,CASSGGWANGNEQFF
TRBV15,TRBD2,TRBJ2-1,NA,TGTGCCACCAGCAGTCCCCCCGGGACTAGCTTGGTCAATGAGCAGTTCTTC,CATSSPPGTSLVNEQFF
TRBV18,TRBD1,TRBJ1-2,NA,TGTGCCAGCACACTTGAAATAGGACAGGTGTCATCGGGCGGCTACACCTTC,CASTLEIGQVSSGGYTF
TRBV9,TRBD2,TRBJ2-5,NA,TGTGCCAGCAGCGTAGGGGCGGGAGCGGGGGAGACCCAGTACTTC,CASSVGAGAGETQYF
TRBV9,NA,TRBJ2-7,NA,TGTGCCAGCAGCGTCGGGACAAACTCCTACGAGCAGTACTTC,CASSVGTNSYEQYF
TRBV7-2,NA,TRBJ2-5,NA,TGTGCCAGCAGCTTAGGCTTCTCGAGTACCCAAGAGACCCAGTACTTC,CASSLGFSSTQETQYF
TRBV9,TRBD1,TRBJ2-7,NA,TGTGCCAGCAGCTCGGCGGGACAGGGGGATCGTGGTCTGTACTTC,CASSSAGQGDRGLYF
TRBV5-4,TRBD1,TRBJ2-3,NA,TGTGCCAGCAGCTTGGCCAGGTGGGACAGGGACACAGATACGCAGTATTTT,CASSLARWDRDTDTQYF